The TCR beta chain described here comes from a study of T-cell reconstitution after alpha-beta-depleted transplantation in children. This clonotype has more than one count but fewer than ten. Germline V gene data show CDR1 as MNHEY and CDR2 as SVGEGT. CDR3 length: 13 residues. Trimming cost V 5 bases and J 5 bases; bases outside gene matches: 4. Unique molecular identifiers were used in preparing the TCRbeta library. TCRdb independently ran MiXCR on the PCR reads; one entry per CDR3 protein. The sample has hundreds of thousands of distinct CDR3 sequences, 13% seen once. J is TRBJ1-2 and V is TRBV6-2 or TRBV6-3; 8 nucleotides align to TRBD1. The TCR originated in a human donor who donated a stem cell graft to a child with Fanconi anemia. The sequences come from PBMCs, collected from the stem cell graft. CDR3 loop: CASSAGQEYGYTF. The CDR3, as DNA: TGTGCCAGCAGTGCGGGACAGGAATATGGCTACACCTTC.